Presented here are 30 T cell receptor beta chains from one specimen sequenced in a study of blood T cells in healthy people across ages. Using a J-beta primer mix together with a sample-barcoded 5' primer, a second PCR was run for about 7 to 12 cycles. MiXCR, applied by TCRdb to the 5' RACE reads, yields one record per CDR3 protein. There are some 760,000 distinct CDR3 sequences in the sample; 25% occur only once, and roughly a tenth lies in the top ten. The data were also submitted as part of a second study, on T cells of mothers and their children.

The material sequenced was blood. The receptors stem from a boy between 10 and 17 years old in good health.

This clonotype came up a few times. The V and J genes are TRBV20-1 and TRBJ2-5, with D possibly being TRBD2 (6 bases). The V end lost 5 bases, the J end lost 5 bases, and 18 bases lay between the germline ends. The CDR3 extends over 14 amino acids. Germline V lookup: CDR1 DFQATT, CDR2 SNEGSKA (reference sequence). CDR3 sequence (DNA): TGCAGTGCTGATAGCGGAGGCGGGGAGGAGACCCAGTACTTC. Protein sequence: CSADSGGGEETQYF.

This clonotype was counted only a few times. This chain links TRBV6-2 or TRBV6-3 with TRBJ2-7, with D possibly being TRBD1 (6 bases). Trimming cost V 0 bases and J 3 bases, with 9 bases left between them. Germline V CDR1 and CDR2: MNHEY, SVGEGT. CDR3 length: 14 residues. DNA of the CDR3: TGTGCCAGCAGTTACTCGTACAGGGACTACGAGCAGTACTTC. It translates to CASSYSYRDYEQYF.

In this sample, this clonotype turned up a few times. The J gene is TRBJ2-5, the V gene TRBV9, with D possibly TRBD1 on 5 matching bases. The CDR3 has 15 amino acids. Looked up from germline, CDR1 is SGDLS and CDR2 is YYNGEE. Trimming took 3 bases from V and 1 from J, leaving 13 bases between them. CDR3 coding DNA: TGTGCCAGCAGCGATGAGGCAGGGCCCCAAGAGACCCAGTACTTC. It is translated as CASSDEAGPQETQYF.

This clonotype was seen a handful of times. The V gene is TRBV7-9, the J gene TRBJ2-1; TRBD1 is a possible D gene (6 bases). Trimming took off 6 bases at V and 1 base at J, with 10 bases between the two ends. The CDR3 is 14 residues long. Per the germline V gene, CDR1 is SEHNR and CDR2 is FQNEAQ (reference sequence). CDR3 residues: CASRTQGSYNEQFF. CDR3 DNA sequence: TGTGCCAGCAGAACACAGGGATCCTACAATGAGCAGTTCTTC. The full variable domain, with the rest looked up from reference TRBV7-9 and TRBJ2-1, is DTGVSQNPRHKITKRGQNVTFRCDPISEHNRLYWYRQTLGQGPEFLTYFQNEAQLEKSRLLSDRFSAERPKGSFSTLEIQRTEQGDSAMYLCASRTQGSYNEQFFGPGTRLTVL.

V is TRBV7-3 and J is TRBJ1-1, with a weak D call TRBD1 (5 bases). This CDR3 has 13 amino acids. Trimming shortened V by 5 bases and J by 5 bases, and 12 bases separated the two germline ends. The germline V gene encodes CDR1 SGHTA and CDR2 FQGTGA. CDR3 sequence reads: CASSQTRDTEAFF. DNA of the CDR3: TGTGCCAGCAGCCAAACCAGGGATACTGAAGCTTTCTTT.

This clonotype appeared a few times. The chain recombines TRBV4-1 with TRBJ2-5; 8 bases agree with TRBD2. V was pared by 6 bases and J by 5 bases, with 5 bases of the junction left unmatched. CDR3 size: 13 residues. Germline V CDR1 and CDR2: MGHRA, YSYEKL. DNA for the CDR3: TGCGCCAGCAGAGGACTAGCTGGCGAGACCCAGTACTTC. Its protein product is CASRGLAGETQYF.

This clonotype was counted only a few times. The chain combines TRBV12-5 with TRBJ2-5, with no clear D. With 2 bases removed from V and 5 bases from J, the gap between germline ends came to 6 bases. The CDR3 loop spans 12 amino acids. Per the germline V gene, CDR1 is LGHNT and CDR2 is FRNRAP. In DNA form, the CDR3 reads TGTGCTAGTGGTTTGTTTAGGGAGACCCAGTACTTC. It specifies CASGLFRETQYF.

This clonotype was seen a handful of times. The CDR3 nucleotides read TGTGCCAGCAGTTACGGGGGGGAGATAGGTGAAAAACTGTTTTTT. The encoded protein is CASSYGGEIGEKLFF. The V gene is TRBV6-5, the J gene TRBJ1-4; a possible D gene is TRBD1 (5 bases). V was shortened by 2 bases and J by 7 bases, with 14 bases between the two germline ends. The CDR3 spans 15 residues. CDR1 and CDR2 from the germline V gene are MNHEY and SVGAGI.

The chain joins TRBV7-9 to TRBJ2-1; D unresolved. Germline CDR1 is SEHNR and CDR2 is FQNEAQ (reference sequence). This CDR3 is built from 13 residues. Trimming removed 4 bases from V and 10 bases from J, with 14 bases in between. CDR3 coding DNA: TGTGCCAGCAGCTCCTTGGTGGGGTCGGAGCAGTTCTTC. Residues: CASSSLVGSEQFF.

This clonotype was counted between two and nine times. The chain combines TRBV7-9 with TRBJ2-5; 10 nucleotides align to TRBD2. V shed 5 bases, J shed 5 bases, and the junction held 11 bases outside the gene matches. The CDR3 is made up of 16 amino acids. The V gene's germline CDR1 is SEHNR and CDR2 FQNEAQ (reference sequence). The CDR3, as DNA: TGTGCCAGCAGCGTGACAGCGGGAGGGCCTAGGGAGACCCAGTACTTC. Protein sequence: CASSVTAGGPRETQYF.

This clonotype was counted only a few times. Here the CDR3 DNA reads TGCAGCGTGTCTGAGGACACTGAAGCTTTCTTT. Amino acid sequence: CSVSEDTEAFF. V is TRBV29-1 and J is TRBJ1-1; D is unresolved. With 6 bases removed from V and 3 bases from J, the gap between germline ends came to 8 bases. Germline CDR1 reads SQVTM; CDR2 reads ANQGSEA. The CDR3 extends over 11 amino acids.

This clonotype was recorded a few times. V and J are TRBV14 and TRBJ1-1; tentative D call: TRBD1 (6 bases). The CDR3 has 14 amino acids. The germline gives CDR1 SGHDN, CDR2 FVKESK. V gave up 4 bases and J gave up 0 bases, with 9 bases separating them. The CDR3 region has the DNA TGTGCCAGCAGCCGCAGGGGTTTGAACACTGAAGCTTTCTTT. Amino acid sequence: CASSRRGLNTEAFF. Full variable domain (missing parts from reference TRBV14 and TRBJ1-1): EAGVTQFPSHSVIEKGQTVTLRCDPISGHDNLYWYRRVMGKEIKFLLHFVKESKQDESGMPNNRFLAERTGGTYSTLKVQPAELEDSGVYFCASSRRGLNTEAFFGQGTRLTVV.

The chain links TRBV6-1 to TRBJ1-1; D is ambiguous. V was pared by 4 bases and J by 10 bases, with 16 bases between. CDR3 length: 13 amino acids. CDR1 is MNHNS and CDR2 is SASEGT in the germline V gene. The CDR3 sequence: CASSALGPGGAFF. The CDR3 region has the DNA TGTGCCAGCAGTGCATTGGGCCCGGGTGGAGCTTTCTTT.

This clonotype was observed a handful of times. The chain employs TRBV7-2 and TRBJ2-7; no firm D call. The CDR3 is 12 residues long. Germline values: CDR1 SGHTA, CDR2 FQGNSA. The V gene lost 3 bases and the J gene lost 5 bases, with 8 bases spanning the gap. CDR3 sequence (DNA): TGTGCCAGCAGCTTTGGACGGAACGAGCAGTACTTC. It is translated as CASSFGRNEQYF.

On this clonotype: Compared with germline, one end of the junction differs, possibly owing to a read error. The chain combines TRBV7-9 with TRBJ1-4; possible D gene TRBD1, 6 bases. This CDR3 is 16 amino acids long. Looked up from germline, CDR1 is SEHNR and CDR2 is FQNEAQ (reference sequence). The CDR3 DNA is TGTGCCAGCAGCTTAGCCCCCGGGGGCCCTAATGAAAAGCTGTTTTTT. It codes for CASSLAPGGPNEKLFF.

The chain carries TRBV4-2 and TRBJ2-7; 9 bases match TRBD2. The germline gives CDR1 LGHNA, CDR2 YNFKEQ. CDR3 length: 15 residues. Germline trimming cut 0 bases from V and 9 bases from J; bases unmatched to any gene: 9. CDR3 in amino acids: CASSQERASGDSQYF. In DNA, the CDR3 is TGTGCCAGCAGCCAAGAAAGGGCTAGCGGGGATTCGCAGTACTTC.

The CDR3 DNA reads as TGTGCCAGCAGCGGTGACGGACGAGGTAATTCACCCCTCCACTTT. It translates to CASSGDGRGNSPLHF. This chain links TRBV9 with TRBJ1-6; the D is unclear. The CDR3 spans 15 residues. CDR1 and CDR2 (germline): SGDLS, YYNGEE. V was clipped by 3 bases and J by 6 bases, with 13 bases between them.

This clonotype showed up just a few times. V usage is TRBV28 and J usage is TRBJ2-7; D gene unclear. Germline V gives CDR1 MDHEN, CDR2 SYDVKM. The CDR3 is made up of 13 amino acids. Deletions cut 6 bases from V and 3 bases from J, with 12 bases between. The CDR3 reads CASRLQSLYEQYF. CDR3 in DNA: TGTGCCAGCAGACTCCAGAGTCTCTACGAGCAGTACTTC.

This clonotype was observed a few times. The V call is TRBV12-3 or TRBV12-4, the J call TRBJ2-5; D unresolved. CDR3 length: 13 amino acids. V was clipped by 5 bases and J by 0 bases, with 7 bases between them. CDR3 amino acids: CASSGRYQETQYF. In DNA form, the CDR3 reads TGTGCCAGCAGTGGTCGCTACCAAGAGACCCAGTACTTC.

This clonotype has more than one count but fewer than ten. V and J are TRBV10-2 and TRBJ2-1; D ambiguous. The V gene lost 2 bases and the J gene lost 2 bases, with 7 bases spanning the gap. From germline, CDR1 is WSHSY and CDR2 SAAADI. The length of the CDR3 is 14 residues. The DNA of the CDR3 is TGCGCCAGCAGTGAGCCGGAAACCTACAATGAGCAGTTCTTC. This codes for CASSEPETYNEQFF.

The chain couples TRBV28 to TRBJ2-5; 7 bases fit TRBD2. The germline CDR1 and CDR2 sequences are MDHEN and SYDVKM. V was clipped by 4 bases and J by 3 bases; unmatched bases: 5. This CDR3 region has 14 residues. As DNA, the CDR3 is TGTGCCAGCAGTTCCCTTGGGAGGGAAGAGACCCAGTACTTC. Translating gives CASSSLGREETQYF.

The CDR3 DNA reads TGTGCCAGCAGCCCTGGGGCGGGGTACACAGATACGCAGTATTTT. Protein product: CASSPGAGYTDTQYF. The chain has TRBV3-1 and TRBJ2-3; D might be TRBD2 (6 bases). CDR3 length: 15 residues. Between the trimmed V and J ends, which lost 4 bases and 2 bases, there was a span of 13 bases. Germline lookup yields CDR1 LGHDT and CDR2 YNNKEL (reference sequence).

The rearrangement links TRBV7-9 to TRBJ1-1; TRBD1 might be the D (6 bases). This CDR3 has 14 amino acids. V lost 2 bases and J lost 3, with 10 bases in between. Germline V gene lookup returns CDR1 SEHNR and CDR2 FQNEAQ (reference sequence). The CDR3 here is CASSLIQGDTEAFF. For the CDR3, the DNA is TGTGCCAGCAGCTTAATACAGGGCGACACTGAAGCTTTCTTT.

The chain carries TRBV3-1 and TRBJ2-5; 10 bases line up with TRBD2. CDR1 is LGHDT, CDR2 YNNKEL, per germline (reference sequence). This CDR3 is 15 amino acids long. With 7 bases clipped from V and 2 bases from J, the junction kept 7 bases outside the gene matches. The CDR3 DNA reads TGTGCCAGCAACATCGGGGGACTAGCGCAAGAGACCCAGTACTTC. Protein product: CASNIGGLAQETQYF.

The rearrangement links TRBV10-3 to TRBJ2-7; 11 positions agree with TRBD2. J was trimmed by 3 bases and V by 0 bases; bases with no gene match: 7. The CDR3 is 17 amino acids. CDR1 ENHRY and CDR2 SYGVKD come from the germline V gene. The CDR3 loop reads CAISESSGGAGFYEQYF. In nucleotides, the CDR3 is TGTGCCATCAGTGAGTCTAGCGGGGGGGCCGGGTTCTACGAGCAGTACTTC.

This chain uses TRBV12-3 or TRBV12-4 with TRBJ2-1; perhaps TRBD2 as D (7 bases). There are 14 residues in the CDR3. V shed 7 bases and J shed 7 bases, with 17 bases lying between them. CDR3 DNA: TGTGCCAGCATAGGGGGGGGCCGAGGGAATGAGCAGTTCTTC. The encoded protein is CASIGGGRGNEQFF.

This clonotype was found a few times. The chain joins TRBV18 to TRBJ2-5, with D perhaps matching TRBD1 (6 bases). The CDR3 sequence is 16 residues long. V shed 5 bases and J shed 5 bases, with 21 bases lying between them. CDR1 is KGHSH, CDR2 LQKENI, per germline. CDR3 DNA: TGTGCCAGCTCAACGTACGGACCCAGGGGAGAGGAGACCCAGTACTTC. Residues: CASSTYGPRGEETQYF.

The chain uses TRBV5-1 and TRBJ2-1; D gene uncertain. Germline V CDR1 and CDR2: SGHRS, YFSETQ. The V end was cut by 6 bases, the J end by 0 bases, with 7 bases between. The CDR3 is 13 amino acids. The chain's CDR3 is CASKPVSYNEQFF. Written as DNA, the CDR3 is TGCGCCAGCAAACCCGTCTCCTACAATGAGCAGTTCTTC.

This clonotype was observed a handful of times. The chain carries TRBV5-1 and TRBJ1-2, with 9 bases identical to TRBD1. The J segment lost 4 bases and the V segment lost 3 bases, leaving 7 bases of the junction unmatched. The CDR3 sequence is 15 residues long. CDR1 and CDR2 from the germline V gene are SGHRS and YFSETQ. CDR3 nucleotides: TGCGCCAGCAGCTCGGGACAGGGAGTTGGCTATGGCTACACCTTC. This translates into CASSSGQGVGYGYTF.

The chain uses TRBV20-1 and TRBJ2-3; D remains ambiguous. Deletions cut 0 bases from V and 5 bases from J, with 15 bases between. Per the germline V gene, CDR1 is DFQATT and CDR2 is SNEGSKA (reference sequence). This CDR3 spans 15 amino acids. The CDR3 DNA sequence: TGCAGTGCTAGAGAGAAGTCTACCTCTGGAGATACGCAGTATTTT. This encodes CSAREKSTSGDTQYF.